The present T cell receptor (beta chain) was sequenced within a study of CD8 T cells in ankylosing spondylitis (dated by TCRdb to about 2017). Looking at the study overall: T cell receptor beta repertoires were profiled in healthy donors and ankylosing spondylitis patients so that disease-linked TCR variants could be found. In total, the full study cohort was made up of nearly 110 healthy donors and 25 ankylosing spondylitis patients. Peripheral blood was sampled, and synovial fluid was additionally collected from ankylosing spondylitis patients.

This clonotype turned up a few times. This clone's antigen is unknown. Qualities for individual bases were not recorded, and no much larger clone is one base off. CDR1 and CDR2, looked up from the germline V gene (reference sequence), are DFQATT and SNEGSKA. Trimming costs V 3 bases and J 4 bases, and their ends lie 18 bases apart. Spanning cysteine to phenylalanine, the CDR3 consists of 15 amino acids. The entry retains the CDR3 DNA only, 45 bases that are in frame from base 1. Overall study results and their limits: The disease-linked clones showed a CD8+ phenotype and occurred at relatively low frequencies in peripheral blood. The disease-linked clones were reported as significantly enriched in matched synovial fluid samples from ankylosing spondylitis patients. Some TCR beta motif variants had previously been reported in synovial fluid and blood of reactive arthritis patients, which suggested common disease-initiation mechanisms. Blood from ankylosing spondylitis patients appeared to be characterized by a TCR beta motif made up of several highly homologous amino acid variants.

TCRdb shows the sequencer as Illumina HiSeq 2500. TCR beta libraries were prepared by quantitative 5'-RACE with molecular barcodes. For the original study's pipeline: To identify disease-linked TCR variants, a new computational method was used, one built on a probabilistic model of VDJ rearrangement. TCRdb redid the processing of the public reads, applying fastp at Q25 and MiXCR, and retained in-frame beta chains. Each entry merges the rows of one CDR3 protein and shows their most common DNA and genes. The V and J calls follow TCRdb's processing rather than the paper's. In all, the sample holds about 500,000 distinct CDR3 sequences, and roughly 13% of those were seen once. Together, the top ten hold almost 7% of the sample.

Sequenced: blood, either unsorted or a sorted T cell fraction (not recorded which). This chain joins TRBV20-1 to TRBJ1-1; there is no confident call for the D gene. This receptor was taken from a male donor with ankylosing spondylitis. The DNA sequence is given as TGCAGTGCTAGGGTATTAATGACGGAAGGCACTGAAGCTTTCTTT. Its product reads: CSARVLMTEGTEAFF.